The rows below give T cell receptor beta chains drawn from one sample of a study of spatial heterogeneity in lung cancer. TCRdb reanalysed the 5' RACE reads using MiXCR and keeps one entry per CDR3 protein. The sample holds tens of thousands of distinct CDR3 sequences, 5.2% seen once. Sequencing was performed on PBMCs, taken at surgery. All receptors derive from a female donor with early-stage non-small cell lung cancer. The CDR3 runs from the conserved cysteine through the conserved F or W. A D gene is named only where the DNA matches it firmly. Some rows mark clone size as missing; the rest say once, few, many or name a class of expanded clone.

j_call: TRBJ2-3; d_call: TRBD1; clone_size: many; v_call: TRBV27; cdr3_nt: TGTGCCAGCAGTTCCAGGGGGCACGCCACAGATACGCAGTATTTT; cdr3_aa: CASSSRGHATDTQYF
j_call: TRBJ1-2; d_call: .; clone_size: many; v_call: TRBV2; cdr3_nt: TGTGCCAGCAGTGAACTGGGGCGCGACTATGGCTACACCTTC; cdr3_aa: CASSELGRDYGYTF
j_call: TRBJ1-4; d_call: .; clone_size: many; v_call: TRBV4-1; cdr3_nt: TGCGCCAGCAGCCTTGACAGAATTAGTGAAAAACTGTTTTTT; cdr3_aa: CASSLDRISEKLFF
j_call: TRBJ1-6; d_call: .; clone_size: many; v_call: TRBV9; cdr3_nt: TGTGCCAGCAGCGTAGATGTGACAGAGATTTCACCCCTCCACTTT; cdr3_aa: CASSVDVTEISPLHF
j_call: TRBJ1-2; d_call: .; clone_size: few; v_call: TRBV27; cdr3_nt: TGTGCCAGCAGTTTTGAGGGCGGGGGCTATGGCTACACCTTC; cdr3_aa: CASSFEGGGYGYTF
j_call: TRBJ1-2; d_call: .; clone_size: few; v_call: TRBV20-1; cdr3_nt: TGCAGTGCTAGAGAGCCGGGTCGGGGAAACTATGGCTACACCTTC; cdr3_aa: CSAREPGRGNYGYTF
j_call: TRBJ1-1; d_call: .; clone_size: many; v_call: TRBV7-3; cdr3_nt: TGTGCCAGCAGCTTAGTTCCGGGGGCCAACACTGAAGCTTTCTTT; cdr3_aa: CASSLVPGANTEAFF
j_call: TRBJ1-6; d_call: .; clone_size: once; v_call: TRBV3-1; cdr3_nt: TGTGCCAGCAGCCAAGGTCGGCTGGGTTCCTATTCCTATAATTCACCCCTCCACTTT; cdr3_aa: CASSQGRLGSYSYNSPLHF
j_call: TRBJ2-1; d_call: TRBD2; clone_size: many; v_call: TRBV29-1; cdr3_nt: TGCAGCGTTGTGTTTGGGCTAGCGGGGGGGATAAGCTCCTACAATGAGCAGTTCTTC; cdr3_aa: CSVVFGLAGGISSYNEQFF
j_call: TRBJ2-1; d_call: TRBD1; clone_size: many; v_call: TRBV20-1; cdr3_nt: TGCAGTGCTAGAGATCTTCTCGGCAGATCCCATCAGGGGGCACTGAATGAGCAGTTCTTC; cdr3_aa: CSARDLLGRSHQGALNEQFF
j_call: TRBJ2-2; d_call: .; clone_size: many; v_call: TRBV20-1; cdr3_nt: TGCAGTGCTAGAGTGCCAGGCACCGGGGAGCTGTTTTTT; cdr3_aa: CSARVPGTGELFF
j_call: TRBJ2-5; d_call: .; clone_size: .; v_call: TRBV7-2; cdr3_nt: TGTGCCAGCAGCTTAGACGGCACTCTAAGTGAGACCCAGTACTTC; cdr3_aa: CASSLDGTLSETQYF
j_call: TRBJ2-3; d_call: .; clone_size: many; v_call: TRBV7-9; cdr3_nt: TGTGCCAGCAGCTCGGGGACCACAGATACGCAGTATTTT; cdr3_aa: CASSSGTTDTQYF
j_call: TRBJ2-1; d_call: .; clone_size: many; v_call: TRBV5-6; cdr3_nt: TGTGCCAGCAGCCGCCCCTTGGGGGCGCAGAATGAGCAGTTCTTC; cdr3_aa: CASSRPLGAQNEQFF
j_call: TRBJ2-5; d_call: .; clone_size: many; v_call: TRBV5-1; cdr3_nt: TGCGCCAGCAGCTTGGGGCGGTGGCAAGAGACCCAGTACTTC; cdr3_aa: CASSLGRWQETQYF
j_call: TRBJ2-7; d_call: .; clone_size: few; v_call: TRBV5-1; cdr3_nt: TGCGCCAGCAGCCCCGGGACACTAGACTACGAGCAGTACTTC; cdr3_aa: CASSPGTLDYEQYF
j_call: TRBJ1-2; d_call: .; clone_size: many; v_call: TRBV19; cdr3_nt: TGTGCCAGTACCTTAAGGGGCGACTATGGCTACACCTTC; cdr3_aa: CASTLRGDYGYTF
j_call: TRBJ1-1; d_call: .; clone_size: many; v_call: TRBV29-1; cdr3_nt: TGCAGCGTTGAGGAGGGTATGAACACTGAAGCTTTCTTT; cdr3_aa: CSVEEGMNTEAFF
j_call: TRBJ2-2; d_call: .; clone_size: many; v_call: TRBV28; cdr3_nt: TGTGCCAGCAGTTTAGTGGGAGGGGGCACCGGGGAGCTGTTTTTT; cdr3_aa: CASSLVGGGTGELFF
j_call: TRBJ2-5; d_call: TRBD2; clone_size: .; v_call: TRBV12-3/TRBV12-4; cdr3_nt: TGTGCCAGCAGACCTCCGGGGGGGAAAGAGACCCAGTACTTC; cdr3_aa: CASRPPGGKETQYF
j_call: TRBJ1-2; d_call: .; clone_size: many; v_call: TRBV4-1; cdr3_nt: TGCGCCAGCAGCCGCGTATTGTGGGGGGCGCAGGCGGAGGGCTACACCTTC; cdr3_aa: CASSRVLWGAQAEGYTF
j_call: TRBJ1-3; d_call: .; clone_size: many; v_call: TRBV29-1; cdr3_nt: TGCAGCGTTGACAGTGGCTCTGGAAACACCATATATTTT; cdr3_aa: CSVDSGSGNTIYF
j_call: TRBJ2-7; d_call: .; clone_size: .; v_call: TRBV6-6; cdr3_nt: TGTGCCAGCAGTTACTTTTCCACAAGTTACGAGCAGTACTTC; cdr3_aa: CASSYFSTSYEQYF
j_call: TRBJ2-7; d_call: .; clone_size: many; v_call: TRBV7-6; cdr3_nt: TGTGCCAGCAGCTTTACGTCAGTACGGGAGCAGTACTTC; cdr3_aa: CASSFTSVREQYF
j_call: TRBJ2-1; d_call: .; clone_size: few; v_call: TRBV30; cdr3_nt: TGTGCCTGCAATGAGCAGTTCTTC; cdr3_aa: CACNEQFF
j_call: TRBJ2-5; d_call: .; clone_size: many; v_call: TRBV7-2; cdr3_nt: TGTGCCAGCAGACGAACAGGGGAGGGCGGGCAAGAGACCCAGTACTTC; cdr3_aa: CASRRTGEGGQETQYF
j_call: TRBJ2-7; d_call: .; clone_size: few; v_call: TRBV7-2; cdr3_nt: TGTGCCAGCAGCTTCGGGGGCCGCAAATCCTACGAGCAGTACTTC; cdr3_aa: CASSFGGRKSYEQYF
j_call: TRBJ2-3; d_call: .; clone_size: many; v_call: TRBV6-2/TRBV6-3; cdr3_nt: TGTGCCAGCAGTTACTCCCTCCCAGATACGCAGTATTTT; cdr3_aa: CASSYSLPDTQYF
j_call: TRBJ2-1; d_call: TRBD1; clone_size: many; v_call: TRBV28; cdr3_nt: TGTGCCAGCAGTTCGGGACAGGGGGAATTGTCGCAGTTCTTC; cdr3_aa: CASSSGQGELSQFF
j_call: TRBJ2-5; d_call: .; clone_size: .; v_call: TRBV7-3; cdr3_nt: TGTGCCAGCAGCCTAACAGGGTTCGGTCAAGAGACCCAGTACTTC; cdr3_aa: CASSLTGFGQETQYF
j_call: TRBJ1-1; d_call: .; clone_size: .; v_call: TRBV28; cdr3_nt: TGTGCCAGCAGTTTAACTTCCCTCGGGAACACTGAAGCTTTCTTT; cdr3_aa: CASSLTSLGNTEAFF
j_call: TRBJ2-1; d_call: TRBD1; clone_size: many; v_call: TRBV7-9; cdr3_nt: TGTGCCAGCAGCTCCCGGGACAGATCCTACAATGAGCAGTTCTTC; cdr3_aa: CASSSRDRSYNEQFF
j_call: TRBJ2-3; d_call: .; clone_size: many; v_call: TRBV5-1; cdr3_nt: TGCGCCAGCAGCTCAGACCCGGGCCTGGCGGGTACGCAGTATTTT; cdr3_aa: CASSSDPGLAGTQYF
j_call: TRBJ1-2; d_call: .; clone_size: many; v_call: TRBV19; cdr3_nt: TGTGCCAGTACCCCTGGACGCAATTATGGCTACACCTTC; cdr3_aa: CASTPGRNYGYTF
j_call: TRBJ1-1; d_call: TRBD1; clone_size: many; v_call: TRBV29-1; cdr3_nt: TGCAGCGTTAGGACAGGGATGAGCACTGAAGCTTTCTTT; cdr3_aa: CSVRTGMSTEAFF
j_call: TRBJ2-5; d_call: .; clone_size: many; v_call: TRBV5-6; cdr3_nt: TGTGCCAGCAGCCCGATCTCGGGAATTCAAGAGACCCAGTACTTC; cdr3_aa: CASSPISGIQETQYF
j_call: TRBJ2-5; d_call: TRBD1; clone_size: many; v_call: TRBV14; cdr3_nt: TGTGCCAGCAGCCCCCTTTCGGCCCTTTCGGACAGGGGAGATGGGGAGACCCAGTACTTC; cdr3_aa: CASSPLSALSDRGDGETQYF
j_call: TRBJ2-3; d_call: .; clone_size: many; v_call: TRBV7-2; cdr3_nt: TGTGCCAGCAGGACAGCTGGCGGGGGCGGGTATACGCAGTATTTT; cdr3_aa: CASRTAGGGGYTQYF
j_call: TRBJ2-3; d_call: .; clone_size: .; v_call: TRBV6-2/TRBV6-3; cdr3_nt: TGTGCCAGCAGTCTTCGGACCTCAAGAGATACGCAGTATTTT; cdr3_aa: CASSLRTSRDTQYF
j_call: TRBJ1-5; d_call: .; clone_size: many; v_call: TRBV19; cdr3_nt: TGTGCCAGTAGAACGCAGGGATACGGCAATCAGCCCCAGCATTTT; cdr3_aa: CASRTQGYGNQPQHF
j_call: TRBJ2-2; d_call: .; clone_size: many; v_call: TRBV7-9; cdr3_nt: TGTGCCAGTGCTGGGACACAGAACACCGGGGAGCTGTTTTTT; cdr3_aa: CASAGTQNTGELFF
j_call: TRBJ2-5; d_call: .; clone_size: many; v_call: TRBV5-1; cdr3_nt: TGCGCCAGCAGCCTGGGCGGTGTACAAGAGACCCAGTACTTC; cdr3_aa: CASSLGGVQETQYF
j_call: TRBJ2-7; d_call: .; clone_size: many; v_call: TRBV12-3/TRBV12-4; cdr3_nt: TGTGCCAGCAGTCTCGTGGGGGGCTACGAGCAGTACTTC; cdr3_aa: CASSLVGGYEQYF
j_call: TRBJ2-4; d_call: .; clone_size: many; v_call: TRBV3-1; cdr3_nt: TGTGCCAGCAGCCGATCGACTACGGAAAACATTCAGTACTTC; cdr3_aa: CASSRSTTENIQYF
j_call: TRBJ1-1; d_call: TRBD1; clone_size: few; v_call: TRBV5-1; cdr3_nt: TGCGCCAGCAGCTCTATGACAGGGAGCAACACTGAAGCTTTCTTT; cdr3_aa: CASSSMTGSNTEAFF
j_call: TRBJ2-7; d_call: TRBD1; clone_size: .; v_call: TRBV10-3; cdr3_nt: TGTGCCTCAACCCCGGGGACAGGGGCCGCCTACGAGCAGTACTTC; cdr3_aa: CASTPGTGAAYEQYF
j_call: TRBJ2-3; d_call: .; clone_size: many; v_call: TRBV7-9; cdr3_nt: TGTGCCAGCAGCTACACGGAGTGGATATATACGCAGTATTTT; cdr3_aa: CASSYTEWIYTQYF
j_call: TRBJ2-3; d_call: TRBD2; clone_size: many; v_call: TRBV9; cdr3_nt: TGTGCCAGCAGCGTGATTGGGACTAGCGGAGATACGCAGTATTTT; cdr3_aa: CASSVIGTSGDTQYF
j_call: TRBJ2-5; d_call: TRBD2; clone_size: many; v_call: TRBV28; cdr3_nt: TGTGCCAGCAGTCCGGGACTAGAGGAGGGGGAGACCCAGTACTTC; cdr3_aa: CASSPGLEEGETQYF
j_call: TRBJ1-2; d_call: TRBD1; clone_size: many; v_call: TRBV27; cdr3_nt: TGTGCCAGCAGTTCCCCCGCGCGGACAGGAAGCCCTAACTATGGCTACACCTTC; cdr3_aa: CASSSPARTGSPNYGYTF
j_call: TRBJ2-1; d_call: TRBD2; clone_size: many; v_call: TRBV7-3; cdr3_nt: TGTGCCAGCAGCTTCACTTCTAGCGGGGGTACCTACAATGAGCAGTTCTTC; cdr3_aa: CASSFTSSGGTYNEQFF
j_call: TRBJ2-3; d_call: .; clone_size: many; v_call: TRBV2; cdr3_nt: TGTGCCAGCAAAAAAGACAGGACCTATACGCAGTATTTT; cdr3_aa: CASKKDRTYTQYF
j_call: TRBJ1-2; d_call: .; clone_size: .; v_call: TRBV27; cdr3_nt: TGTGCCAGCAGTAACGGGGGAGGCCTCTATGGCTACACCTTC; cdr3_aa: CASSNGGGLYGYTF
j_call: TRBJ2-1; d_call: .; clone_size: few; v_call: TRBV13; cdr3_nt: TGTGCCAGCAGCTTAGATTCGCGGGGATACGGGAATGAGCAGTTCTTC; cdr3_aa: CASSLDSRGYGNEQFF